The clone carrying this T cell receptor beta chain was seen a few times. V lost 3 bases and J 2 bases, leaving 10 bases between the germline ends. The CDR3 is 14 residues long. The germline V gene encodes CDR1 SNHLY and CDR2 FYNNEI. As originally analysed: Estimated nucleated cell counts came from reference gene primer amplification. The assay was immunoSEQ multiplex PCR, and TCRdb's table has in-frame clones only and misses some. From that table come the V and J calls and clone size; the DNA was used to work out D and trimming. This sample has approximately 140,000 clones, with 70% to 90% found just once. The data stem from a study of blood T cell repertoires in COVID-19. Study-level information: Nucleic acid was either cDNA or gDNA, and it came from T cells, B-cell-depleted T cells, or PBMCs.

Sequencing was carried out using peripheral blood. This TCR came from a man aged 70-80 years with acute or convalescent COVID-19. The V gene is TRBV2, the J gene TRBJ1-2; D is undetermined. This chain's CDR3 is CASSDPLRNYGYTF. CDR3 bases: TGTGCCAGCAGTGACCCGCTGAGGAACTATGGCTACACCTTC. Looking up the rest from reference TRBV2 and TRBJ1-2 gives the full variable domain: EPEVTQTPSHQVTQMGQEVILRCVPISNHLYFYWYRQILGQKVEFLVSFYNNEISEKSEIFDDQFSVERPDGSNFTLKIRSTKLEDSAMYFCASSDPLRNYGYTFGSGTRLTVV.